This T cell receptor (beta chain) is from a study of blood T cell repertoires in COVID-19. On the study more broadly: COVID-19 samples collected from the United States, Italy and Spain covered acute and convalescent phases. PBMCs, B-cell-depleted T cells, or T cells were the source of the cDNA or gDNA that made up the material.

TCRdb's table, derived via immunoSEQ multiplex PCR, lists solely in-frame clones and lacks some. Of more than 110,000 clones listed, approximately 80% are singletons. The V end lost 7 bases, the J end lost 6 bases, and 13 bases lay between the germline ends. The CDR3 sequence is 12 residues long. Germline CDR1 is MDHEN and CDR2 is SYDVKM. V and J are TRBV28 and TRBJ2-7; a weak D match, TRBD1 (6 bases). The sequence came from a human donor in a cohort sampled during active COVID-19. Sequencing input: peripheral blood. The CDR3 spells CASNTGSGEQYF. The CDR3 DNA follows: TGTGCCAGCAATACAGGGAGCGGCGAGCAGTACTTC.